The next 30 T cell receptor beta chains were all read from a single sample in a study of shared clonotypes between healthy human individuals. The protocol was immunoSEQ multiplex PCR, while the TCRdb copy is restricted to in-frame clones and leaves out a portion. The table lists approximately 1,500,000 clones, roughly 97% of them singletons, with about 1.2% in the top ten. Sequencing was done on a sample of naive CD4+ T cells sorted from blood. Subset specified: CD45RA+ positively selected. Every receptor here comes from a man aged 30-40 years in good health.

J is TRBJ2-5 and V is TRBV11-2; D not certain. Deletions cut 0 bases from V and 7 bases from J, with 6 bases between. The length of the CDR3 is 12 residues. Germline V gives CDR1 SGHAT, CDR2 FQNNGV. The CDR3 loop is CASSLDLGTQYF. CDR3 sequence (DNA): TGTGCCAGCAGCTTAGATTTGGGGACCCAGTACTTC.

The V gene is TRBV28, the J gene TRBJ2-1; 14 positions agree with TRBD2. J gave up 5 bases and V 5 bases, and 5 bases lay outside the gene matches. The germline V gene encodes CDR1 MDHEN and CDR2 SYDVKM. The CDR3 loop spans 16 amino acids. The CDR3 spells CASSPATSGGDNEQFF. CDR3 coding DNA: TGTGCCAGCAGTCCCGCGACTAGCGGGGGGGACAATGAGCAGTTCTTC. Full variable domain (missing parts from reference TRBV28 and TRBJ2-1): DVKVTQSSRYLVKRTGEKVFLECVQDMDHENMFWYRQDPGLGLRLIYFSYDVKMKEKGDIPEGYSVSREKKERFSLILESASTNQTSMYLCASSPATSGGDNEQFFGPGTRLTVL.

In nucleotides, the CDR3 is TGTGCCAGCAGCAAAACGGGGCCAGTTGAGCAGTTCTTC. Translation: CASSKTGPVEQFF. The chain recombines TRBV7-2 with TRBJ2-1, with D possibly being TRBD1 or TRBD2 (5 bases each). V was pared by 5 bases and J by 9 bases, with 14 bases between. Germline-derived CDR1 and CDR2 are SGHTA and FQGNSA. The CDR3 consists of 13 residues. The variable domain in full, with the rest retrieved from reference TRBV7-2 and TRBJ2-1, is GAGVSQSPSNKVTEKGKDVELRCDPISGHTALYWYRQSLGQGLEFLIYFQGNSAPDKSGLPSDRFSAERTGGSVSTLTIQRTQQEDSAVYLCASSKTGPVEQFFGPGTRLTVL.

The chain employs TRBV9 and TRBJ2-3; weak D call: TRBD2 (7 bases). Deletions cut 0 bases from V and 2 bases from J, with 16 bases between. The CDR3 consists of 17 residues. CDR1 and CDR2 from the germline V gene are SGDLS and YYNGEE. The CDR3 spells CASSVDPPGGPTDTQYF. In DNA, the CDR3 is TGTGCCAGCAGCGTAGACCCCCCCGGGGGGCCCACAGATACGCAGTATTTT.

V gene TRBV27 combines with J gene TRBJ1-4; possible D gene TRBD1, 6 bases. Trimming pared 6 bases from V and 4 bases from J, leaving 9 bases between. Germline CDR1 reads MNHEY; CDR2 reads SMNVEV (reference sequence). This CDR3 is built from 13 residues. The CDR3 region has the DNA TGTGCCAGCAGGGGGGCAGGTAATGAAAAACTGTTTTTT. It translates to CASRGAGNEKLFF.

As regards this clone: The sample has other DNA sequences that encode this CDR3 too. CDR3 coding DNA: TGCAGCGTTGAAGAAGGACTAGCGGCCTCCTACAATGAGCAGTTCTTC. Amino acid sequence: CSVEEGLAASYNEQFF. The V gene is TRBV29-1, the J gene TRBJ2-1; the match to TRBD2 covers 10 bases. The V and J ends lost 0 bases and 0 bases, in that order; junction bases with no gene match: 2. The V gene's germline CDR1 is SQVTM and CDR2 ANQGSEA. The CDR3 consists of 16 residues.

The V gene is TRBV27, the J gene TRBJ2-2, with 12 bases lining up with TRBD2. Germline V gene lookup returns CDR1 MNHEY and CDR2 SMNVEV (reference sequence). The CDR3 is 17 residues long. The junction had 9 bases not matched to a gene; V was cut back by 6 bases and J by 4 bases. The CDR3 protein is CASSLLAGGVGTGELFF. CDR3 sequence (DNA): TGTGCCAGCAGCTTACTAGCGGGGGGAGTGGGCACCGGGGAGCTGTTTTTT.

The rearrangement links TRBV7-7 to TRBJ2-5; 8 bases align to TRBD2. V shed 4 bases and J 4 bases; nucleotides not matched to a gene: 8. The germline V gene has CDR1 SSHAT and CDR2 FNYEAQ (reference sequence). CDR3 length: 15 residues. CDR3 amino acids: CASSSTGLVGETQYF. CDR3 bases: TGTGCCAGCAGCTCCACGGGACTAGTGGGAGAGACCCAGTACTTC.

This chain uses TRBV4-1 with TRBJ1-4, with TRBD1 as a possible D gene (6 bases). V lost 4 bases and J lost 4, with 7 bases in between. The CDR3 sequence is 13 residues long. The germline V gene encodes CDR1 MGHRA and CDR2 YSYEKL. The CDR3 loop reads CASSRQVNEKLFF. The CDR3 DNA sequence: TGCGCCAGCAGCCGACAGGTTAATGAAAAACTGTTTTTT.

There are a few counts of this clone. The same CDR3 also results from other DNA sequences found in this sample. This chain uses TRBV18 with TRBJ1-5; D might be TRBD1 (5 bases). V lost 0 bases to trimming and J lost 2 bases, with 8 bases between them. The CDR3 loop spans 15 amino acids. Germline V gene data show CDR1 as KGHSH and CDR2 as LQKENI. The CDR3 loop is CASSPPGGGNQPQHF. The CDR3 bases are TGTGCCAGCTCACCACCGGGGGGTGGCAATCAGCCCCAGCATTTT.

In DNA form, the CDR3 reads TGCGCCAGCAGCCAAATCCCCGTTTTTGGGGCCAACGTCCTGACTTTC. Amino acid sequence: CASSQIPVFGANVLTF. V is TRBV4-3 and J is TRBJ2-6; D gene ambiguous. From germline, CDR1 is LGHNA and CDR2 YSLEER. The CDR3 is 16 amino acids. V shed 2 bases and J shed 3 bases, with 11 bases lying between them.

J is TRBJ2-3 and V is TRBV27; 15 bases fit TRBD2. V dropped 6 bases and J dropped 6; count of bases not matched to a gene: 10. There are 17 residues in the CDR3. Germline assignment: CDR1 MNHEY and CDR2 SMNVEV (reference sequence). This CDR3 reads CASRSSGLAGGRDTQYF. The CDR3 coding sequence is TGTGCCAGCAGATCGTCCGGACTAGCGGGAGGGCGGGATACGCAGTATTTT.

DNA of the CDR3: TGTGCCAGCAAAGCACTTCCGGGACAAAAGAACACTGAAGCTTTCTTT. Its protein is CASKALPGQKNTEAFF. The chain is built from TRBV2 and TRBJ1-1, with D perhaps matching TRBD1 (6 bases). Germline loops: CDR1 SNHLY, CDR2 FYNNEI. CDR3 length equals 16 residues. Trimming took 7 bases from V and 1 from J, leaving 19 bases between them.

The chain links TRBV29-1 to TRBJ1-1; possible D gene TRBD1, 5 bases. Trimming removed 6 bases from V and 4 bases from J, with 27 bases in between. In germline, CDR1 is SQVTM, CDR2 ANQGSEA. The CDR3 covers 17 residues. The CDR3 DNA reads TGCAGCGTCGTCTCTTTAAAGGGGACCGAGCTGAGCACTGAAGCTTTCTTT. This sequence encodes CSVVSLKGTELSTEAFF. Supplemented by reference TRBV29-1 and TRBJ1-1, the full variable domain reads SAVISQKPSRDICQRGTSLTIQCQVDSQVTMMFWYRQQPGQSLTLIATANQGSEATYESGFVIDKFPISRPNLTFSTLTVSNMSPEDSSIYLCSVVSLKGTELSTEAFFGQGTRLTVV.

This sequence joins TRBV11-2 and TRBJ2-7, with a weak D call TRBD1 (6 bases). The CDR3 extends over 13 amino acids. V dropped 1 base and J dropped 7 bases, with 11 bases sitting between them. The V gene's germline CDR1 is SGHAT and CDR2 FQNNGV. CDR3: CASSLVGTSEQYF. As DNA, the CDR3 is TGTGCCAGCAGCTTAGTGGGGACAAGTGAGCAGTACTTC.

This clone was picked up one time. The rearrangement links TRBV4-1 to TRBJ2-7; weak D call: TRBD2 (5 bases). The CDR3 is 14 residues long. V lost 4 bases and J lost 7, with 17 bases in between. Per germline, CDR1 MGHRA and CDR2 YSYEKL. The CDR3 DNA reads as TGCGCCAGCAGCCTCGCTCGGACCTCGGGAGAGCAGTACTTC. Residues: CASSLARTSGEQYF.

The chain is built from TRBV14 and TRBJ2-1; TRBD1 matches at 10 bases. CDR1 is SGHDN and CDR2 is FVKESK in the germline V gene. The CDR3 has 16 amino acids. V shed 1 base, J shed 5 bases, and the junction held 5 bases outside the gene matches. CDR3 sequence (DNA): TGTGCCAGCAGCCAAGGGACAGGGGGAGTCGACAATGAGCAGTTCTTC. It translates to CASSQGTGGVDNEQFF.

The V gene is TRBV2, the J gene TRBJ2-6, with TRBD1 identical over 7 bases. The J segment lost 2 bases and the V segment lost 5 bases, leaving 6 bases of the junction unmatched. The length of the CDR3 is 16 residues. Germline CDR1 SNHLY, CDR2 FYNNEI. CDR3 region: CASSRDRAAGANVLTF. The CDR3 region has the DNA TGTGCCAGCAGTCGCGACAGGGCGGCTGGGGCCAACGTCCTGACTTTC.

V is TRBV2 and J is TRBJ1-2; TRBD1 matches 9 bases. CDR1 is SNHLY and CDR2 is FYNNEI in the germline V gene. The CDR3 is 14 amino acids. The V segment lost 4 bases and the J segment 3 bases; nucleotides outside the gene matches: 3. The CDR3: CASSAGQGDYGYTF. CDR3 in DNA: TGTGCCAGCAGTGCGGGACAGGGTGACTATGGCTACACCTTC. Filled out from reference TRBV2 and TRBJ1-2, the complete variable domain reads EPEVTQTPSHQVTQMGQEVILRCVPISNHLYFYWYRQILGQKVEFLVSFYNNEISEKSEIFDDQFSVERPDGSNFTLKIRSTKLEDSAMYFCASSAGQGDYGYTFGSGTRLTVV.

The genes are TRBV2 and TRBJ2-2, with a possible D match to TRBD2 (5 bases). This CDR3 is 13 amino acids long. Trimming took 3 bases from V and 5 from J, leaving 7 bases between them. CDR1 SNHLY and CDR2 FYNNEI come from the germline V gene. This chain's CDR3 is CASSDEGTGELFF. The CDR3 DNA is TGTGCCAGCAGTGATGAGGGAACCGGGGAGCTGTTTTTT.

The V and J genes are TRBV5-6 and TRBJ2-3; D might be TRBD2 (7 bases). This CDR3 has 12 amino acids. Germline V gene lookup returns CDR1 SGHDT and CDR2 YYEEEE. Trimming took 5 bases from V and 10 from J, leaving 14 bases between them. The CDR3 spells CASSSRGGSQYF. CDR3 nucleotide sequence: TGTGCCAGCAGTTCGAGGGGGGGCTCGCAGTATTTT.

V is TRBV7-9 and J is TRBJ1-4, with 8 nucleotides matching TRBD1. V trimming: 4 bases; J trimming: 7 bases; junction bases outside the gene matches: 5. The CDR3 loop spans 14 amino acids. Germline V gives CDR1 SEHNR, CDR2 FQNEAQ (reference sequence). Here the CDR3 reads CASSSDRGGEKLFF. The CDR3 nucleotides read TGTGCCAGCAGCTCCGACAGGGGAGGTGAAAAACTGTTTTTT.

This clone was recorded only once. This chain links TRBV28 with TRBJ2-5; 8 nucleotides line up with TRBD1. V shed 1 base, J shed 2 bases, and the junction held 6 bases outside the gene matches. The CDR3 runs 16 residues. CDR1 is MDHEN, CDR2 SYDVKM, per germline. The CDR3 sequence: CASSLSGGGWQETQYF. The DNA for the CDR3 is TGTGCCAGCAGTTTATCAGGGGGCGGATGGCAAGAGACCCAGTACTTC.

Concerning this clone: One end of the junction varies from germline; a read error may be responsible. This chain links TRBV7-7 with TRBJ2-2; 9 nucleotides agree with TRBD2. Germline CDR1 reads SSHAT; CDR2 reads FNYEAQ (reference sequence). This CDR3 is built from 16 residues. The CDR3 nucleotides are TGTGCTAGCAGCCCCTCTAGCGGGAAGACCCCAGGGGAGCTGTTTTTT. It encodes CASSPSSGKTPGELFF. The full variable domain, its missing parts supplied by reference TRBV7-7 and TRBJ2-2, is GAGVSQSPRYKVTKRGQDVTLRCDPISSHATLYWYQQALGQGPEFLTYFNYEAQPDKSGLPSDRFSAERPEGSISTLTIQRTEQRDSAMYRCASSPSSGKTPGELFFGEGSRLTVL.

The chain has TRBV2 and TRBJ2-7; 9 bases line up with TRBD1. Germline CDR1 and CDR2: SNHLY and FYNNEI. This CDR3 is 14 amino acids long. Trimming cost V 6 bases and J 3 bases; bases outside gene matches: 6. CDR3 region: CASRTQGAVYEQYF. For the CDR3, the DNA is TGTGCCAGCAGAACACAGGGGGCGGTCTACGAGCAGTACTTC.

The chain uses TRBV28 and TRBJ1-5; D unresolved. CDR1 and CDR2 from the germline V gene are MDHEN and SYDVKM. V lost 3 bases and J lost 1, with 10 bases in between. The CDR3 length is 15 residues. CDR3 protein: CASSLARSSNQPQHF. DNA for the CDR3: TGTGCCAGCAGTTTGGCCAGATCGAGCAATCAGCCCCAGCATTTT.

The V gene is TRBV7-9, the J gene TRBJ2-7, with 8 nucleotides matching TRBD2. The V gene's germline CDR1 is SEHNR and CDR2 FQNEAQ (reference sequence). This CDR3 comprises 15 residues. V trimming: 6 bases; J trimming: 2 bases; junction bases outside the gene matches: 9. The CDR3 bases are TGTGCCAGCAGTCAGCCGGGACTAGGAACCTACGAGCAGTACTTC. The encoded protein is CASSQPGLGTYEQYF.

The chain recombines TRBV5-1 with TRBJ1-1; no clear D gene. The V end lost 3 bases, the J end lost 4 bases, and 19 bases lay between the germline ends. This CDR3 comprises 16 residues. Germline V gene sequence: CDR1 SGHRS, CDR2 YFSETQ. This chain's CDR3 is CASSSVWLESSTEAFF. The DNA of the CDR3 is TGCGCCAGCAGCTCTGTGTGGTTGGAGAGTAGCACTGAAGCTTTCTTT.

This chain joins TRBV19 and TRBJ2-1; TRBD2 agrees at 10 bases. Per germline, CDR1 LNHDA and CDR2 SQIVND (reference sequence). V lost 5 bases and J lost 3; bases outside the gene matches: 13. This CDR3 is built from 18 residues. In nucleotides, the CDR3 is TGTGCCAGTAGTCTACCTACCTTAGCGGGAGGCGGCTACAATGAGCAGTTCTTC. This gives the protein CASSLPTLAGGGYNEQFF.

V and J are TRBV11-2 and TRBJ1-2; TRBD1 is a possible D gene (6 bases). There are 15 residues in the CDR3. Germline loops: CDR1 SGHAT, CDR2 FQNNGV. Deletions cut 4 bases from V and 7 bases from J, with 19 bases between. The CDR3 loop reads CASSSPHVRGAGYTF. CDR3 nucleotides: TGTGCCAGCAGCTCCCCCCATGTGAGGGGGGCTGGCTACACCTTC.